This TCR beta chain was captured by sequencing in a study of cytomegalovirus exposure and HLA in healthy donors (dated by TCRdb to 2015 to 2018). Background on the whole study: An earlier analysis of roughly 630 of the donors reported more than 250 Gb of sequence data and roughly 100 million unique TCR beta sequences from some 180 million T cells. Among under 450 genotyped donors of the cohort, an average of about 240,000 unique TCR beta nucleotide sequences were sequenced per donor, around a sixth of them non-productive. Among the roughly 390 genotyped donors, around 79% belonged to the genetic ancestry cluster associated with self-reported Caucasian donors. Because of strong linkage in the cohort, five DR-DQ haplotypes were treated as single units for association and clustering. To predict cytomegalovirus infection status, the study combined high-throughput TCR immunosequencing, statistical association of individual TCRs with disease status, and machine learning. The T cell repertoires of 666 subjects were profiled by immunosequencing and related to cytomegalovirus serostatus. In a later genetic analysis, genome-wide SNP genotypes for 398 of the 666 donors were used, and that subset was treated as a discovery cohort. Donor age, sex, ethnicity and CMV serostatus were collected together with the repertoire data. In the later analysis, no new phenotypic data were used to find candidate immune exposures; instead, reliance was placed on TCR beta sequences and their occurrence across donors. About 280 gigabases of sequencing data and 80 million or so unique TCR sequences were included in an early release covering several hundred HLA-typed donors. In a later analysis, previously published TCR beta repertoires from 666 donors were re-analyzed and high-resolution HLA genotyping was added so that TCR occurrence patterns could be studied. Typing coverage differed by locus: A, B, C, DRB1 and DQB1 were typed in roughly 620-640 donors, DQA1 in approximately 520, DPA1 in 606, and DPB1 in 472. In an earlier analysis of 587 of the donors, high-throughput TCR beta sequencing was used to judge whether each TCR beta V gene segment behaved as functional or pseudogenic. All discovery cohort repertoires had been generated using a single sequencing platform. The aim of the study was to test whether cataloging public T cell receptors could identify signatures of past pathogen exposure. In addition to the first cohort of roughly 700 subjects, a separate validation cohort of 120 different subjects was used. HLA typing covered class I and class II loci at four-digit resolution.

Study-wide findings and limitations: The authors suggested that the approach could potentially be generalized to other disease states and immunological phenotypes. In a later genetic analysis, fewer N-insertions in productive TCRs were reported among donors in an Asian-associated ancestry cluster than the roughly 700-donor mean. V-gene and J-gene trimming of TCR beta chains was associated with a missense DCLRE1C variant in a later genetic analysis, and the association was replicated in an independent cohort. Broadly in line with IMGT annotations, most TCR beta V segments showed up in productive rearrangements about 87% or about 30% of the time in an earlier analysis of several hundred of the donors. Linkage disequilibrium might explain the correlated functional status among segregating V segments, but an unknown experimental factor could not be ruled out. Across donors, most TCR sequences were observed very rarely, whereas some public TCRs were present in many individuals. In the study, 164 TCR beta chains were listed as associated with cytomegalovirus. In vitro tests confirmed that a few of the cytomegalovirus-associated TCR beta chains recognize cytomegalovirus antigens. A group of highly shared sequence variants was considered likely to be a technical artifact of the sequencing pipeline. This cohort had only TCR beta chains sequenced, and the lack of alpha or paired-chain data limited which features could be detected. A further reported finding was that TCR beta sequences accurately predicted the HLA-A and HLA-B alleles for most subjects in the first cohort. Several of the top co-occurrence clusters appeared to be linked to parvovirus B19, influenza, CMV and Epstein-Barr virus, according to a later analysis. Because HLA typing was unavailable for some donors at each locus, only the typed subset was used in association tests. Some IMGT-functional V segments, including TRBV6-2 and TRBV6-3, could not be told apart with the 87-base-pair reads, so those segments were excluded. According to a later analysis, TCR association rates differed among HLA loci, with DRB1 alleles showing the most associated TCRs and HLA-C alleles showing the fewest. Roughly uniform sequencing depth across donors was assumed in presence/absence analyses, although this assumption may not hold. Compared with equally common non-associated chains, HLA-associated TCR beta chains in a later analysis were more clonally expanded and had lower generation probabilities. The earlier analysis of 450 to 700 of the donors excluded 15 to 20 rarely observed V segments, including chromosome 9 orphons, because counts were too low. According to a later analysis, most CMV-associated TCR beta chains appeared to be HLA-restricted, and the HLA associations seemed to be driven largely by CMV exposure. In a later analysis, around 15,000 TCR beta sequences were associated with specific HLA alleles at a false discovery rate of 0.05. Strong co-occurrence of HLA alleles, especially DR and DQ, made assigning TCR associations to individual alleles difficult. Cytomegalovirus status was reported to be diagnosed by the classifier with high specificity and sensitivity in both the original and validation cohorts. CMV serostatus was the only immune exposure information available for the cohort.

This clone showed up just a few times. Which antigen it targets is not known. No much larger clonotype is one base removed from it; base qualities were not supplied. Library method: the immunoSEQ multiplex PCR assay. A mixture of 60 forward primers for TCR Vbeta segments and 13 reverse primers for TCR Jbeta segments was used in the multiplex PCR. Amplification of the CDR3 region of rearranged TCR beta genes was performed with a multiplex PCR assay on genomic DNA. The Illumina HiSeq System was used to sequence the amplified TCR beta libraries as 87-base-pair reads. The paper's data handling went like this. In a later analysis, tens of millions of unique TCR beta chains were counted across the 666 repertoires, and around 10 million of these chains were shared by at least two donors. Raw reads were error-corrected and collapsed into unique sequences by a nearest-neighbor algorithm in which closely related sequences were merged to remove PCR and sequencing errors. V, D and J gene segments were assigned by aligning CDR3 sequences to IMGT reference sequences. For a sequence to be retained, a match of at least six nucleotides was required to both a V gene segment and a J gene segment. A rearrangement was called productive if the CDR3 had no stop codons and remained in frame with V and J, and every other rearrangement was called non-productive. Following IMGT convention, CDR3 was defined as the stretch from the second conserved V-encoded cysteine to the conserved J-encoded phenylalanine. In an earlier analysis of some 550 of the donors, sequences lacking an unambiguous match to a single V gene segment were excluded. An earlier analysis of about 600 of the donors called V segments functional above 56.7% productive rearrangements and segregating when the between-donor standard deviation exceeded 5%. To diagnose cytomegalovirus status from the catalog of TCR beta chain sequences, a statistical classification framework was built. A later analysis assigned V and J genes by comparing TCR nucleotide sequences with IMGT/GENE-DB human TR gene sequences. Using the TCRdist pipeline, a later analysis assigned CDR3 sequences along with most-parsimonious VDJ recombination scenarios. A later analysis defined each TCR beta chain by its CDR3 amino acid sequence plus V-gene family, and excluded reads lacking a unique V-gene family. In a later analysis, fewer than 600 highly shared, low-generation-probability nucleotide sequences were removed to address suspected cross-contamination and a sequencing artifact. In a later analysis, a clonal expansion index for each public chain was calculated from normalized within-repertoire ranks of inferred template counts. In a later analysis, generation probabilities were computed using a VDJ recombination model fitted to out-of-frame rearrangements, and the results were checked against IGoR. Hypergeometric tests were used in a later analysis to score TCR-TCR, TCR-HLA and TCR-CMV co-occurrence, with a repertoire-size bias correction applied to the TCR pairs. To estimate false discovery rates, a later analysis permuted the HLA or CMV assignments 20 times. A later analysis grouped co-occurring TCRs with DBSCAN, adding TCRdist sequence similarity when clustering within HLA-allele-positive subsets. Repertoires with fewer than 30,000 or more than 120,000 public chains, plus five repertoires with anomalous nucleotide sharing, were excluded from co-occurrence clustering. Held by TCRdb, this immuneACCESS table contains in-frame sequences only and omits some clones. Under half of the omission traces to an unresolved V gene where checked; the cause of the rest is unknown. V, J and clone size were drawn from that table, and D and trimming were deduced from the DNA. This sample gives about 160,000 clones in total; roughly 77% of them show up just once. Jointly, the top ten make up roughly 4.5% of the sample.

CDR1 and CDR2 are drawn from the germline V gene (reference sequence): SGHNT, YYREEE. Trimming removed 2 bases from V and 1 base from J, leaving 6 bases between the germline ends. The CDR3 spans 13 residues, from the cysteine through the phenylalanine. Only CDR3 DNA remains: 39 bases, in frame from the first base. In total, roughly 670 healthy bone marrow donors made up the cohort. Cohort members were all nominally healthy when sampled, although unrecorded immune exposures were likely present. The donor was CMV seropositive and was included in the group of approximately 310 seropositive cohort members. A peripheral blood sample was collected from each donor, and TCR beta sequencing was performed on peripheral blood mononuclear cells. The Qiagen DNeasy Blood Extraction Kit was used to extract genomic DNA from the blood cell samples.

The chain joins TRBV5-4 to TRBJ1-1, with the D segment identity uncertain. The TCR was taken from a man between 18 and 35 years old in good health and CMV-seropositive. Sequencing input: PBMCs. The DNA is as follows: TGTGCCAGCAGCTTCCGGGGGAACACTGAAGCTTTCTTT. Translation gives CASSFRGNTEAFF.